The 27 T cell receptor beta chains presented below share a single source sample, sequenced in a study of cytomegalovirus exposure and HLA in healthy donors. This PCR relied on a set of 60 Vbeta primers and 13 Jbeta primers. Only in-frame clones appear in the TCRdb table, and some are missing; sequencing was by immunoSEQ multiplex PCR. The data contain roughly 120,000 clones, more than 70% of them singletons. Material: PBMCs. Receptor source: a woman aged 60-70 years in good health and CMV-seropositive.

The chain uses TRBV11-3 and TRBJ2-3; maybe TRBD1 (5 bases). The CDR3 sequence is 14 residues long. V lost 4 bases and J 2 bases, leaving 10 bases between the germline ends. The germline gives CDR1 SGHNT, CDR2 YENEEA. DNA of the CDR3: TGTGCCAGCAGCTCCCTGGGGCACACAGATACGCAGTATTTT. It yields the protein CASSSLGHTDTQYF.

Comments on this clone: At one of its ends the junction is not consistent with the germline gene, which may arise from a read error. The sample carries other DNA sequences with the same CDR3. This chain uses TRBV9 with TRBJ2-7, with 10 nucleotides matching TRBD1. Germline CDR1 SGDLS, CDR2 YYNGEE. The CDR3 runs 15 residues. The CDR3 DNA reads TGTGCTAGCAGCGCAATCGGGACAGGGGTACACGAGCAGTACTTC. Its protein is CASSAIGTGVHEQYF.

V and J are TRBV27 and TRBJ2-7, with 8 positions matching TRBD2. V was clipped by 2 bases and J by 6 bases; unmatched bases: 6. CDR3 length equals 14 residues. The germline V gene has CDR1 MNHEY and CDR2 SMNVEV (reference sequence). The CDR3 here is CASSLTGGPLEQYF. CDR3 nucleotides: TGTGCCAGCAGTTTAACGGGAGGGCCGCTCGAGCAGTACTTC.

The chain links TRBV9 to TRBJ1-2; maybe TRBD1 (5 bases). Germline CDR1 is SGDLS and CDR2 is YYNGEE. This CDR3 is 17 amino acids long. V gave up 6 bases and J gave up 4 bases, with 25 bases separating them. CDR3 protein: CASTRGTAASNSYGYTF. The CDR3 coding sequence is TGTGCCAGCACCCGGGGGACGGCCGCCTCTAACAGCTATGGCTACACCTTC.

The chain has TRBV10-3 and TRBJ2-5; the D gene is possibly TRBD2 (5 bases). The end of the DNA is better explained by TRBJ2-7, so the J call may be wrong. This CDR3 is built from 14 residues. Looked up from germline, CDR1 is ENHRY and CDR2 is SYGVKD. CDR3 nucleotide sequence: TGTGCCATCAGTCCGACTACTACACTCTACGAGCAGTACTTC. Translation: CAISPTTTLYEQYF.

Concerning this clone itself: Other DNA variants within this sample encode the same CDR3. CDR3 loop: CASSVGQGITEAFF. The CDR3 nucleotides are TGTGCCAGCAGCGTAGGACAGGGAATCACTGAAGCTTTCTTT. The V gene is TRBV9, the J gene TRBJ1-1, with 7 bases fitting TRBD1. Germline V gene lookup returns CDR1 SGDLS and CDR2 YYNGEE. The length of the CDR3 is 14 residues. The V and J ends lost 0 bases and 4 bases, in that order; junction bases with no gene match: 3.

The V call is TRBV18, the J call TRBJ1-3; unclear D gene. The CDR3 spans 14 residues. Germline V gene lookup returns CDR1 KGHSH and CDR2 LQKENI. V gave up 5 bases and J gave up 0 bases, with 8 bases separating them. CDR3 protein: CASSEQNSGNTIYF. For the CDR3, the DNA is TGTGCCAGCTCAGAACAGAACTCTGGAAACACCATATATTTT.

The chain uses TRBV10-1 and TRBJ2-5; 8 bases line up with TRBD2. The junction had 3 bases not matched to a gene; V was cut back by 2 bases and J by 1 base. The germline CDR1 and CDR2 sequences are WNHNN and SYGVQD (reference sequence). The CDR3 has 15 amino acids. CDR3 region: CASSEAGTSQETQYF. The CDR3 DNA reads as TGCGCCAGCAGTGAGGCCGGGACTAGCCAAGAGACCCAGTACTTC.

The chain joins TRBV6-1 to TRBJ1-4; 8 positions match TRBD1. V shed 4 bases and J 8 bases; nucleotides not matched to a gene: 6. The length of the CDR3 is 14 residues. Germline CDR1 reads MNHNS; CDR2 reads SASEGT. DNA of the CDR3: TGTGCCAGCAGTGTCGACAGGGGCGAAGAAAAACTGTTTTTT. Its protein is CASSVDRGEEKLFF.

The V and J genes are TRBV9 and TRBJ2-5, with D possibly being TRBD2 (5 bases). Trimming stripped 2 bases from V and 4 bases from J, with 12 bases between. CDR3 size: 14 residues. Germline CDR1 SGDLS, CDR2 YYNGEE. The CDR3 reads CASSVAQTIETQYF. The CDR3 DNA reads as TGTGCCAGCAGCGTCGCACAGACTATAGAGACCCAGTACTTC.

This rearrangement joins TRBV2 to TRBJ2-3; TRBD1 matches at 7 bases. This CDR3 comprises 14 residues. Germline V gene lookup returns CDR1 SNHLY and CDR2 FYNNEI. The junction had 4 bases not matched to a gene; V was cut back by 6 bases and J by 1 base. The CDR3 nucleotides are TGTGCCAGCAGGAATGACAGGGGCACAGATACGCAGTATTTT. Translated, it gives CASRNDRGTDTQYF.

This clone was seen more than once but under ten times. The genes are TRBV29-1 and TRBJ2-7, with 12 bases aligning to TRBD1. J was trimmed by 5 bases and V by 2 bases; bases with no gene match: 7. The CDR3 has 15 amino acids. Germline lookup yields CDR1 SQVTM and CDR2 ANQGSEA. The CDR3 bases are TGCAGCGTTGAACGAGGGACAGGGGGCTTCCACGAGCAGTACTTC. Translated: CSVERGTGGFHEQYF.

The genes are TRBV7-2 and TRBJ1-2, with D unresolved. The CDR3 covers 16 residues. In germline, CDR1 is SGHTA, CDR2 FQGNSA. V lost 5 bases to trimming and J lost 0 bases, with 16 bases between them. The CDR3 loop is CASSRLFSRTNYGYTF. The CDR3 DNA reads as TGTGCCAGCAGCCGCCTCTTTTCCAGAACTAACTATGGCTACACCTTC. Combining the CDR3 with reference TRBV7-2 and TRBJ1-2 gives the whole variable domain GAGVSQSPSNKVTEKGKDVELRCDPISGHTALYWYRQSLGQGLEFLIYFQGNSAPDKSGLPSDRFSAERTGGSVSTLTIQRTQQEDSAVYLCASSRLFSRTNYGYTFGSGTRLTVV.

The rearrangement joins TRBV25-1 to TRBJ2-7, with D perhaps TRBD1 (6 bases). The V end was cut by 2 bases, the J end by 0 bases, with 8 bases between. Germline V CDR1 and CDR2: MGHDK, SYGVNS. This CDR3 is 14 amino acids long. The CDR3 region is CASSEGQISYEQYF. CDR3 DNA sequence: TGTGCCAGCAGTGAAGGACAGATCTCCTACGAGCAGTACTTC.

This rearrangement joins TRBV4-2 to TRBJ1-2; 11 bases map to TRBD1. CDR1 is LGHNA and CDR2 is YNFKEQ in the germline V gene. The CDR3 length is 16 residues. V gave up 3 bases and J gave up 3 bases; unmatched junction bases: 6. CDR3 residues: CASSQVTGQGDYGYTF. CDR3 nucleotide sequence: TGTGCCAGCAGCCAGGTCACGGGACAGGGGGACTATGGCTACACCTTC.

The V and J genes are TRBV28 and TRBJ1-2; tentative D call: TRBD1 (6 bases). The germline CDR1 and CDR2 sequences are MDHEN and SYDVKM. The ends were cut back, 11 bases at V and 1 base at J, with 23 bases in the middle. This CDR3 contains 16 residues. CDR3 sequence reads: CAAGGDNVLHNYGYTF. CDR3 DNA sequence: TGTGCCGCGGGGGGGGACAATGTTCTCCATAACTATGGCTACACCTTC.

The J gene is TRBJ1-1, the V gene TRBV9, with TRBD1 as a possible D gene (6 bases). Trimming cost V 0 bases and J 5 bases, with 11 bases left between them. The CDR3 is 14 residues long. CDR1 is SGDLS, CDR2 YYNGEE, per germline. CDR3 residues: CASSVGQVHTEAFF. The CDR3 nucleotides are TGTGCCAGCAGCGTAGGACAGGTACATACTGAAGCTTTCTTT.

This rearrangement joins TRBV7-3 to TRBJ2-3; D is perhaps TRBD1 (5 bases). In germline, CDR1 is SGHTA, CDR2 FQGTGA. The CDR3 spans 14 residues. V shed 5 bases and J shed 2 bases, with 11 bases lying between them. The CDR3 here is CASSHRTYTDTQYF. Written as DNA, the CDR3 is TGTGCCAGCAGCCACAGGACCTACACAGATACGCAGTATTTT. Filled out from reference TRBV7-3 and TRBJ2-3, the complete variable domain reads GAGVSQTPSNKVTEKGKYVELRCDPISGHTALYWYRQSLGQGPEFLIYFQGTGAADDSGLPNDRFFAVRPEGSVSTLKIQRTERGDSAVYLCASSHRTYTDTQYFGPGTRLTVL.

The chain combines TRBV5-4 with TRBJ2-1; 11 bases agree with TRBD2. CDR1 is SGHNT and CDR2 is YYREEE in the germline V gene (reference sequence). CDR3 size: 16 residues. Trimming at V came to 6 bases and at J to 5 bases, leaving 10 bases not matched to a gene. As DNA, the CDR3 is TGTGCCAGCACCACCCCGACTAGCGGGAAAAACAATGAGCAGTTCTTC. It encodes CASTTPTSGKNNEQFF.

V usage is TRBV30 and J usage is TRBJ2-7, with D perhaps matching TRBD2 (6 bases). V lost 2 bases to trimming and J lost 5 bases, with 13 bases between them. The CDR3 covers 13 residues. Germline values: CDR1 GTSNPN, CDR2 SVGIG (reference sequence). The CDR3 DNA is TGTGCCTGGAGTAGGGACTGGTTCAACGAGCAGTACTTC. Amino acid sequence: CAWSRDWFNEQYF.

This clone was picked up a small number of times. The rearrangement uses TRBV29-1 and TRBJ1-2; maybe TRBD1 (6 bases). V lost 0 bases to trimming and J lost 2 bases, with 16 bases between them. This CDR3 comprises 16 residues. Germline CDR1 reads SQVTM; CDR2 reads ANQGSEA. This CDR3 reads CSVEEWRTEANYGYTF. The CDR3 nucleotides read TGCAGCGTTGAAGAGTGGAGGACAGAAGCAAACTATGGCTACACCTTC.

The chain combines TRBV7-6 with TRBJ1-1; no reliable D call. Trimming left V 5 bases short and J 4 bases short, with 11 bases between. CDR3 length: 13 amino acids. Germline lookup yields CDR1 SGHVS and CDR2 FNYEAQ. The CDR3 nucleotides are TGTGCCAGCAGCCCGATGGAGGGCACTGAAGCTTTCTTT. It codes for CASSPMEGTEAFF.

This sequence joins TRBV11-2 and TRBJ2-5; TRBD2 matches 8 bases. Germline assignment: CDR1 SGHAT and CDR2 FQNNGV. V lost 5 bases, J lost 4 bases, and 9 bases stayed unmatched. The length of the CDR3 is 15 residues. For the CDR3, the DNA is TGTGCCAGCAGCCCCTGGACTAGCCGAGGAGAGACCCAGTACTTC. It translates to CASSPWTSRGETQYF.

This rearrangement joins TRBV19 to TRBJ2-3; TRBD2 aligns across 12 bases. Losses at the gene ends were 5 bases for V and 2 bases for J; bases not matched to a gene: 11. Germline assignment: CDR1 LNHDA and CDR2 SQIVND (reference sequence). The CDR3 covers 18 residues. Here the CDR3 reads CASSPNRGLAGYTDTQYF. CDR3 nucleotide sequence: TGTGCCAGTAGTCCGAATCGAGGACTAGCGGGGTACACAGATACGCAGTATTTT.

This chain connects TRBV29-1 to TRBJ1-4; TRBD1 agrees at 9 bases. This CDR3 is built from 15 residues. CDR1 is SQVTM, CDR2 ANQGSEA, per germline. The J segment lost 7 bases and the V segment lost 4 bases, leaving 10 bases of the junction unmatched. The CDR3 bases are TGCAGCGTTGGCAAACAGGGGGCTCGGGGTGAAAAACTGTTTTTT. The encoded protein is CSVGKQGARGEKLFF. The full variable domain, completed using reference TRBV29-1 and TRBJ1-4, is SAVISQKPSRDICQRGTSLTIQCQVDSQVTMMFWYRQQPGQSLTLIATANQGSEATYESGFVIDKFPISRPNLTFSTLTVSNMSPEDSSIYLCSVGKQGARGEKLFFGSGTQLSVL.

The V call is TRBV5-1, the J call TRBJ2-5; D may be TRBD2 (7 bases). Trimming removed 3 bases at V and 1 base at J, with 13 bases between. Looked up from germline, CDR1 is SGHRS and CDR2 is YFSETQ. The CDR3 spans 15 residues. This CDR3 is CASSWGGSIQETQYF. The CDR3 region has the DNA TGCGCCAGCAGCTGGGGGGGCTCAATCCAAGAGACCCAGTACTTC.

This clone was seen once. This sequence joins TRBV18 and TRBJ2-1, with TRBD2 identical over 9 bases. The V gene end was trimmed by 3 bases and the J gene end by 4 bases; junction bases not matched to a gene: 7. The CDR3 covers 16 residues. Germline V gives CDR1 KGHSH, CDR2 LQKENI. The CDR3 loop is CASSPKSGGRYNEQFF. The CDR3, as DNA: TGTGCCAGCTCACCTAAGAGCGGGGGGCGATACAATGAGCAGTTCTTC.